The 5 T cell receptor beta chains presented below share a single source sample, sequenced in a study of blood T cell repertoires in COVID-19. Libraries were prepared by immunoSEQ multiplex PCR; TCRdb keeps only in-frame clonotypes and omits some of them. Counted here are 200,000 to 300,000 clones, 84% occurring once; the ten biggest clones make up around 4%. The sequencing sample was made of peripheral blood. The receptor source for this set is a man aged 55 to 70 with acute or convalescent COVID-19.

V and J are TRBV6-5 and TRBJ2-7; TRBD1 matches 7 bases. V shed 8 bases, J shed 2 bases, and the junction held 9 bases outside the gene matches. The CDR3 length is 14 residues. In germline, CDR1 is MNHEY, CDR2 SVGAGI. CDR3 region: CASRWDRTTYEQYF. The CDR3 DNA sequence: TGTGCCAGCCGGTGGGACAGAACTACCTACGAGCAGTACTTC.

This clone was recorded once. The V gene is TRBV7-2, the J gene TRBJ2-3; tentatively, D is TRBD1 (6 bases). This CDR3 has 16 residues. Germline CDR1 SGHTA, CDR2 FQGNSA. V lost 0 bases to trimming and J lost 1 base, with 11 bases between them. CDR3 DNA: TGTGCCAGCAGCTTAGCTGGCAGGGGAGGCACAGATACGCAGTATTTT. Translation gives CASSLAGRGGTDTQYF.

The rearrangement joins TRBV6-2 or TRBV6-3 to TRBJ2-7; unclear D gene. The V end was cut by 4 bases, the J end by 0 bases, with 13 bases between. The CDR3 runs to 15 residues. Germline V gene data show CDR1 as MNHEY and CDR2 as SVGEGT. The CDR3, as DNA: TGTGCCAGCAGTTCAGCGTACCTGAGCTCCTACGAGCAGTACTTC. It specifies CASSSAYLSSYEQYF.

The gene calls are TRBV2 and TRBJ2-5; D is possibly TRBD1 (6 bases). The V gene lost 9 bases and the J gene lost 4 bases, with 15 bases spanning the gap. CDR3 size: 13 residues. Looked up from germline, CDR1 is SNHLY and CDR2 is FYNNEI. The CDR3 DNA is TGTGCCAGGAGTACAGGGTTAGGAGAGACCCAGTACTTC. The encoded protein is CARSTGLGETQYF.

The chain links TRBV7-8 to TRBJ2-7; the match to TRBD2 covers 8 bases. The J segment lost 0 bases and the V segment lost 2 bases, leaving 3 bases of the junction unmatched. CDR3 length equals 15 residues. CDR1 is SGHVS, CDR2 FQNEAQ, per germline. The CDR3 sequence: CASSLNSGSSYEQYF. As DNA, the CDR3 is TGTGCCAGCAGCTTAAACAGCGGGAGCTCCTACGAGCAGTACTTC.